The 32 T cell receptor beta chains below were found in one sample sequenced in a study of blood T cell repertoires in COVID-19. Profiling relied on immunoSEQ multiplex PCR, and the TCRdb table lists in-frame clones only, not all of them. The profile shows some 210,000 clones, approximately 91% of them singletons. The sequencing sample was made of peripheral blood. These receptors were obtained from a middle-aged woman with acute or convalescent COVID-19.

The V and J genes are TRBV18 and TRBJ2-6; D is perhaps TRBD2 (5 bases). CDR1 is KGHSH, CDR2 LQKENI, per germline. The CDR3 consists of 19 residues. Trimming stripped 5 bases from V and 0 bases from J, with 20 bases between. The CDR3 sequence: CASSVAGLRTSSGANVLTF. CDR3 bases: TGTGCCAGCTCAGTCGCGGGTCTGCGAACTAGCTCTGGGGCCAACGTCCTGACTTTC.

There are a few counts of this clone. V usage is TRBV3-1 (or the pseudogene TRBV3-2) and J usage is TRBJ1-1; D is unresolved. The CDR3 has 13 residues. Between the trimmed V and J ends, which lost 6 bases and 6 bases, there was a span of 14 bases. Looked up from germline, CDR1 is LGHDT and CDR2 is YNNKEL (reference sequence). The CDR3 nucleotides are TGTGCCAGCAGTTTCCTTGGCCAGGCTGAAGCTTTCTTT. It translates to CASSFLGQAEAFF.

The V call is TRBV2, the J call TRBJ2-7; tentatively, D is TRBD1 (6 bases). The germline V gene encodes CDR1 SNHLY and CDR2 FYNNEI. CDR3 length: 16 residues. V was cut by 5 bases and J by 2 bases, with 19 bases left in between. CDR3 DNA sequence: TGTGCCAGCAGTCAATTTCCTGGGACATCCCCCTACGAGCAGTACGTC. Translation: CASSQFPGTSPYEQYV.

The chain employs TRBV11-2 and TRBJ2-7; D remains ambiguous. The CDR3 has 13 residues. The V gene's germline CDR1 is SGHAT and CDR2 FQNNGV. Between the trimmed V and J ends, which lost 3 bases and 1 base, there was a span of 7 bases. The CDR3 loop is CASSFARSYEQYV. The DNA of the CDR3 is TGTGCCAGCAGCTTTGCCAGATCCTACGAGCAGTACGTC.

V is TRBV4-1 and J is TRBJ2-4; D may be TRBD2 (5 bases). Germline CDR1 reads MGHRA; CDR2 reads YSYEKL. CDR3 size: 17 residues. Trimming removed 0 bases at V and 0 bases at J, with 12 bases between. CDR3 nucleotides: TGCGCCAGCAGCCAAGATACCGACGGACTAGCCAAAAACATTCAGTACTTC. It codes for CASSQDTDGLAKNIQYF.

This clone was detected only once. The chain joins TRBV5-8 to TRBJ1-2; 8 bases align to TRBD1. V lost 3 bases, J lost 4 bases, and 8 bases stayed unmatched. Germline assignment: CDR1 SGHTS and CDR2 YDEGEE. This CDR3 spans 15 amino acids. Here the CDR3 reads CASSSRQGMGYGYTF. The CDR3 coding sequence is TGTGCCAGCAGCTCCAGACAGGGGATGGGCTATGGCTACACCTTC.

The chain recombines TRBV4-2 with TRBJ1-2; no firm D call. The CDR3 has 14 amino acids. CDR1 and CDR2 from the germline V gene are LGHNA and YNFKEQ. The ends were cut back, 4 bases at V and 5 bases at J, with 14 bases in the middle. CDR3 nucleotide sequence: TGTGCCAGCAGCCGAGTAGGCGGGGAGTATGGCTACACCTTC. Translation: CASSRVGGEYGYTF.

This chain links TRBV6-2 or TRBV6-3 with TRBJ2-7, with 9 bases lining up with TRBD1. The junction had 15 bases not matched to a gene; V was cut back by 8 bases and J by 1 base. This CDR3 region has 17 residues. Germline loops: CDR1 MNHEY, CDR2 SVGEGT. Here the CDR3 DNA reads TGTGCCAGCGGCCCCGGGGGACAGGGTTTTAGGTCCTACGAGCAGTACGTC. Translating gives CASGPGGQGFRSYEQYV.

The chain uses TRBV5-1 and TRBJ2-1; TRBD1 matches at 11 bases. Germline lookup yields CDR1 SGHRS and CDR2 YFSETQ. The junction had 3 bases not matched to a gene; V was cut back by 3 bases and J by 7 bases. CDR3 length: 14 amino acids. In nucleotides, the CDR3 is TGCGCCAGCAGCTGGACAGGGGGCGGAAATGAGCAGTTCTTC. Residues: CASSWTGGGNEQFF.

The chain links TRBV29-1 to TRBJ1-4; D might be TRBD1 (6 bases). The CDR3 is 16 amino acids. The germline V gene encodes CDR1 SQVTM and CDR2 ANQGSEA. Trimming stripped 7 bases from V and 0 bases from J, with 18 bases between. The CDR3 DNA sequence: TGCAGCGCAGCCAAGACAGGTACCCCAACTAATGAAAAACTGTTTTTT. It codes for CSAAKTGTPTNEKLFF.

This clone was seen more than once but under ten times. The chain employs TRBV1 and TRBJ2-7; TRBD2 is the table's D call and was not checked against the DNA. TRBV1 is termed a pseudogene. This CDR3 contains 14 residues. The chain's CDR3 is CTSSGTSGNYEQYV. The CDR3 DNA is TGCACCAGCAGCGGGACTAGCGGGAACTACGAGCAGTACGTC.

The chain uses TRBV7-8 and TRBJ1-6; tentatively, D is TRBD1 (6 bases). This CDR3 is built from 15 residues. V shed 1 base and J shed 13 bases, with 17 bases lying between them. Germline lookup yields CDR1 SGHVS and CDR2 FQNEAQ. The DNA for the CDR3 is TGTGCCAGCAGCTTAGGGGACATCAGGGTCTCGCCCCTCCACTTT. It specifies CASSLGDIRVSPLHF.

The gene calls are TRBV23-1 and TRBJ2-7; maybe TRBD1 (6 bases). TRBV23-1 is an open reading frame whose function is uncertain. This CDR3 has 10 residues. Trimming shortened V by 4 bases and J by 13 bases, and 11 bases separated the two germline ends. CDR3: CASSPTGPYV. For the CDR3, the DNA is TGCGCCAGCAGTCCCACAGGGCCCTACGTC.

The chain links TRBV19 to TRBJ1-1; no definite D call. The CDR3 consists of 13 residues. V lost 3 bases, J lost 3 bases, and 8 bases lay in between. Germline V gene sequence: CDR1 LNHDA, CDR2 SQIVND (reference sequence). CDR3 nucleotide sequence: TGTGCCAGTAGTATTGTGGCGGACACTGAAGCTTTCTTT. This encodes CASSIVADTEAFF.

The chain employs TRBV25-1 and TRBJ1-1, with a tentative D call TRBD1 (5 bases). V lost 9 bases and J lost 0, with 11 bases in between. Per germline, CDR1 MGHDK and CDR2 SYGVNS. The CDR3 is 13 amino acids. In DNA form, the CDR3 reads TGTGCCAGTAAGAGACAGATGAACACTGAAGCTTTCTTT. Its protein product is CASKRQMNTEAFF.

The V gene is TRBV13, the J gene TRBJ1-4; D remains unclear. The CDR3 extends over 15 amino acids. V was clipped by 3 bases and J by 0 bases, with 8 bases between them. The germline V gene encodes CDR1 PRHDT and CDR2 FYEKMQ (reference sequence). DNA for the CDR3: TGTGCCAGCAGCTTCAGACTCACAACTAATGAAAAACTGTTTTTT. Residues: CASSFRLTTNEKLFF.

The chain employs TRBV19 and TRBJ2-3; 7 nucleotides agree with TRBD2. CDR1 is LNHDA and CDR2 is SQIVND in the germline V gene (reference sequence). After removal of 5 bases from V and 2 bases from J, the junction contained 7 bases not matched to a gene. CDR3 length: 15 residues. The CDR3 is CASSPFRGDTDTQYF. The CDR3 DNA follows: TGTGCCAGTAGTCCCTTCCGGGGGGACACAGATACGCAGTATTTT.

In its sample, this clone was seen once. The V and J genes are TRBV19 and TRBJ1-5, with D possibly being TRBD1 (5 bases). This CDR3 has 15 residues. V gave up 0 bases and J gave up 7 bases, with 13 bases separating them. Germline loops: CDR1 LNHDA, CDR2 SQIVND (reference sequence). The CDR3 is CASSIDGTSRQPQHF. The CDR3 coding sequence is TGTGCCAGTAGTATAGATGGGACTTCAAGGCAGCCCCAGCATTTT. The full variable domain, completed using reference TRBV19 and TRBJ1-5, is DGGITQSPKYLFRKEGQNVTLSCEQNLNHDAMYWYRQDPGQGLRLIYYSQIVNDFQKGDIAEGYSVSREKKESFPLTVTSAQKNPTAFYLCASSIDGTSRQPQHFGDGTRLSIL.

Here the CDR3 reads CAWSSGRNYGYTF. DNA for the CDR3: TGTGCCTGGTCATCGGGGAGGAACTATGGCTACACCTTC. The genes are TRBV30 and TRBJ1-2; D is uncertain. This CDR3 has 13 residues. Germline-derived CDR1 and CDR2 are GTSNPN and SVGIG (reference sequence). Trimming removed 5 bases at V and 2 bases at J, with 12 bases between.

In DNA, the CDR3 is TGTGCCAGCAGCCTGCTAATCATGGCGGCTAATGGCTACACCTTC. This translates into CASSLLIMAANGYTF. The gene calls are TRBV5-8 and TRBJ1-2; D unclear. The CDR3 is 15 amino acids. The germline gives CDR1 SGHTS, CDR2 YDEGEE. Trimming cost V 4 bases and J 6 bases, with 19 bases left between them.

J is TRBJ1-2 and V is TRBV12-5; D ambiguous. This CDR3 has 15 residues. V was clipped by 0 bases and J by 8 bases, with 16 bases between them. Germline V gene data show CDR1 as LGHNT and CDR2 as FRNRAP. The CDR3: CASGLVHIKEAGYTF. The CDR3 coding sequence is TGTGCTAGTGGTTTGGTACACATAAAGGAGGCGGGCTACACCTTC.

The chain recombines TRBV4-1 with TRBJ2-3; no definite D call. Germline-derived CDR1 and CDR2 are MGHRA and YSYEKL. Trimming took 1 base from V and 1 from J, leaving 9 bases between them. This CDR3 comprises 15 residues. CDR3 loop: CASSQGGYGTDTQYF. The CDR3 bases are TGCGCCAGCAGCCAAGGAGGCTATGGCACAGATACGCAGTATTTT.

This clone is a singleton in its sample. The rearrangement uses TRBV10-3 and TRBJ1-2; weak D call: TRBD1 (6 bases). Germline CDR1 is ENHRY and CDR2 is SYGVKD. The CDR3 is 14 residues long. Trimming left V 3 bases short and J 5 bases short, with 13 bases between. DNA for the CDR3: TGTGCCATCAGTGATCAGGGGATGGGGTATGGCTACACCTTC. The encoded protein is CAISDQGMGYGYTF.

V usage is TRBV6-5 and J usage is TRBJ2-5; 8 nucleotides agree with TRBD1. CDR3 length: 16 amino acids. Germline assignment: CDR1 MNHEY and CDR2 SVGAGI. The V segment lost 4 bases and the J segment 4 bases; nucleotides outside the gene matches: 11. The CDR3 DNA reads as TGTGCCAGCAGTTTAGGCCCAGGGGGCACGGGAGAGACCCAGTACTTC. This sequence encodes CASSLGPGGTGETQYF.

The chain employs TRBV18 and TRBJ2-4; 10 bases line up with TRBD2. Germline V gives CDR1 KGHSH, CDR2 LQKENI. Trimming at V came to 0 bases and at J to 1 base, leaving 9 bases not matched to a gene. The CDR3 runs 19 residues. The CDR3 sequence: CASSPPMASGGLAKNIQYF. The CDR3 DNA sequence: TGTGCCAGCTCACCACCGATGGCTAGCGGGGGATTGGCCAAAAACATTCAGTACTTC.

The chain employs TRBV6-5 and TRBJ2-7; 7 bases align to TRBD1. The CDR3 sequence is 14 residues long. Germline V gene sequence: CDR1 MNHEY, CDR2 SVGAGI. The V and J ends lost 6 bases and 6 bases, in that order; junction bases with no gene match: 11. Here the CDR3 reads CASSPDRRTSEQYV. CDR3 sequence (DNA): TGTGCCAGCAGCCCGGACAGGAGGACGTCCGAGCAGTACGTC.

V usage is TRBV7-6 and J usage is TRBJ1-4; D is perhaps TRBD1 (6 bases). Germline lookup yields CDR1 SGHVS and CDR2 FNYEAQ. There are 17 residues in the CDR3. The ends were cut back, 0 bases at V and 2 bases at J, with 13 bases in the middle. CDR3 in DNA: TGTGCCAGCAGCTTAGCCCCCAACAGGGATACTAATGAAAAACTGTTTTTT. Its translation: CASSLAPNRDTNEKLFF.

The V and J genes are TRBV11-2 and TRBJ2-5; TRBD2 matches 16 bases. The CDR3 loop spans 18 amino acids. The J segment lost 4 bases and the V segment lost 3 bases, leaving 8 bases of the junction unmatched. Germline V lookup: CDR1 SGHAT, CDR2 FQNNGV. CDR3 DNA: TGTGCCAGCAGCTTTTCCGCGGGACTAGCGGGGGGGCGAGAGACCCAGTACTTC. Translated, it gives CASSFSAGLAGGRETQYF. Combining the CDR3 with reference TRBV11-2 and TRBJ2-5 gives the whole variable domain EAGVAQSPRYKIIEKRQSVAFWCNPISGHATLYWYQQILGQGPKLLIQFQNNGVVDDSQLPKDRFSAERLKGVDSTLKIQPAKLEDSAVYLCASSFSAGLAGGRETQYFGPGTRLLVL.

The chain recombines TRBV15 with TRBJ2-2; the match to TRBD1 covers 7 bases. CDR1 is LNHNV and CDR2 is YYDKDF in the germline V gene (reference sequence). The CDR3 is made up of 17 amino acids. J lost 0 bases, V lost 3 bases, and 7 bases had no gene match. CDR3 in amino acids: CATSSPRQGPNTGELFF. CDR3 coding DNA: TGTGCCACCAGCAGCCCGCGACAGGGCCCGAACACCGGGGAGCTGTTTTTT.

V gene TRBV5-1 combines with J gene TRBJ1-4; 7 bases are a match to TRBD1. Germline V gives CDR1 SGHRS, CDR2 YFSETQ. The CDR3 extends over 18 amino acids. Trimming took 3 bases from V and 0 from J; bases not matched to a gene: 11. The CDR3 here is CASSSQPGQPATNEKLFF. In DNA form, the CDR3 reads TGCGCCAGCAGCTCGCAACCGGGACAGCCTGCAACTAATGAAAAACTGTTTTTT.

The rearrangement uses TRBV7-9 and TRBJ1-2; 11 bases map to TRBD1. The germline gives CDR1 SEHNR, CDR2 FQNEAQ (reference sequence). V lost 6 bases to trimming and J lost 5 bases; unmatched junction nucleotides: 14. The CDR3 is 17 amino acids. The CDR3 region has the DNA TGTGCCAGCAGGCATACAATACGGACAGGGGGCTGGTATGGCTACACCTTC. It translates to CASRHTIRTGGWYGYTF.

The chain links TRBV2 to TRBJ1-1, with no clear D. This CDR3 region has 14 residues. Trimming took 7 bases from V and 4 from J, leaving 16 bases between them. The germline CDR1 and CDR2 sequences are SNHLY and FYNNEI. CDR3: CASKMEGSGTEAFF. The CDR3 DNA is TGTGCCAGCAAAATGGAGGGTTCTGGCACTGAAGCTTTCTTT.